Detailed here is one TCR beta chain. CDR3 size: 15 residues. In germline, CDR1 is SGHRS, CDR2 YFSETQ. Trimming took off 4 bases at V and 0 bases at J, with 14 bases between the two ends. Donation came from healthy HIV-negative adults that had no recent acute infections or vaccinations. The quantity of DNA used in unsorted PBMC replicate PCRs was approximately 300 ng, corresponding to tens of thousands of T cell genomes. Method: immunoSEQ multiplex PCR; TCRdb's copy keeps in-frame clones and lacks some. The sample yields around 500,000 clones, about 79% seen once. This record comes from a study of shared clonotypes between healthy human individuals.

This receptor was obtained from a woman between 40 and 55 years old in good health. Some clones in this sample may be carry-over from other donors' samples. J is TRBJ2-7 and V is TRBV5-1, with D unresolved. The sample comprised PBMCs. This CDR3 is CASSSSGLRSYEQYF. Here the CDR3 DNA reads TGCGCCAGCAGCAGTTCCGGCCTACGCTCCTACGAGCAGTACTTC.